This T cell receptor (beta chain) was captured in a study of monozygotic twins with inflammatory bowel disease. The CDR3 loop spans 15 amino acids. Germline CDR1 DFQATT, CDR2 SNEGSKA (reference sequence). Researchers isolated total RNA from whole blood without sorting T cells. cDNA was made in eight separate reactions per sample. UMIs that had a 6-nucleotide sample barcode were put in using template switching. Reanalyzing the 5' RACE reads, TCRdb keeps one entry per CDR3 protein, without DNA. The listing contains approximately 330,000 distinct CDR3 sequences. The rearrangement uses TRBV20-1 and TRBJ2-1; lacking DNA, the TRBD2 call made by TCRdb goes unchecked. The sequence was obtained from a human donor with ulcerative colitis or Crohn's disease, or a healthy co-twin of an affected twin (not recorded which). Sequencing was done on a sample of blood. The CDR3 reads CSARRDEHQDNEQFF.